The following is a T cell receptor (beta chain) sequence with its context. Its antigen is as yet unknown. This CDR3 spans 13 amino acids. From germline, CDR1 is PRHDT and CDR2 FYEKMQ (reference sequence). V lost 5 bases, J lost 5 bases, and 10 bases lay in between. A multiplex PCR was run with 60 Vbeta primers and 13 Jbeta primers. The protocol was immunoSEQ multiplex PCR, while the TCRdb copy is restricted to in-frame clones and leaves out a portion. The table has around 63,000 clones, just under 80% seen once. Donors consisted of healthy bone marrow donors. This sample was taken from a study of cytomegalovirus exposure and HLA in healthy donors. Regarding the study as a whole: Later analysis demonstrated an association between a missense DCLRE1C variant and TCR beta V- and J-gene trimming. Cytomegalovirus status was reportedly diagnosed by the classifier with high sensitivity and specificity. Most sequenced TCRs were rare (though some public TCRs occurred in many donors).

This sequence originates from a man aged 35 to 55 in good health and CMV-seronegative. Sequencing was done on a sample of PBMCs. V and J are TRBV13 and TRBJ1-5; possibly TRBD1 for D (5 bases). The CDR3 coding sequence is TGTGCCAGCAGCGCGGACAAATATCAGCCCCAGCATTTT. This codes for CASSADKYQPQHF.